This TCR beta chain was sequenced in a study of blood T cells in healthy people across ages. This clonotype has more than one count but fewer than ten. Then a second PCR, running roughly 6 to 11 cycles, was carried out with a sample-barcoded 5' primer and a J-beta primer mix. TCRdb reprocessed the 5' RACE reads via MiXCR and lists one record per CDR3 protein. The sample shows some 780,000 distinct CDR3 sequences, 56% of them seen only once. Looked up from germline, CDR1 is KGHDR and CDR2 is SFDVKD. V gave up 3 bases and J gave up 5 bases, with 12 bases separating them. The CDR3 runs 14 residues. V gene TRBV24-1 combines with J gene TRBJ2-5; D assignment may be TRBD1 or TRBD2 (5 bases each). The clonotype originates from a middle-aged man in good health. The sequenced sample was blood. CDR3 residues: CATSDPRGVETQYF. The CDR3 DNA reads TGTGCCACCAGTGATCCCCGAGGGGTGGAGACCCAGTACTTC.